Each of the 30 T cell receptor beta chains below was sequenced from the same sample in a study of blood T cell repertoires in COVID-19. The repertoire was sequenced with immunoSEQ multiplex PCR; TCRdb's copy has only in-frame clones and lacks some. This table has fewer than 250,000 clones, almost 85% appearing once. Specimen: PBMCs or T cells enriched from blood (not recorded which). These receptors were collected from a woman in her fifties or sixties with acute COVID-19.

This chain joins TRBV27 and TRBJ1-1, with D perhaps TRBD1 (5 bases). The length of the CDR3 is 13 residues. The V gene lost 8 bases and the J gene lost 5 bases, with 15 bases spanning the gap. Germline V gives CDR1 MNHEY, CDR2 SMNVEV (reference sequence). The CDR3, as DNA: TGTGCCAGCCGACAGTTTTTCGAGACTGAAGCTTTCTTT. It is translated as CASRQFFETEAFF.

The chain recombines TRBV2 with TRBJ2-1, with 11 bases matching TRBD2. Trimming removed 8 bases from V and 9 bases from J; junction bases left unmatched: 6. The CDR3 is made up of 13 amino acids. The germline V gene encodes CDR1 SNHLY and CDR2 FYNNEI. DNA for the CDR3: TGTGCCAGCGATGCCCTAGCGGGGGGTGAGCAGTTCTTC. As protein: CASDALAGGEQFF.

The rearrangement uses TRBV6-2 or TRBV6-3 and TRBJ2-4, with D uncertain. The germline CDR1 and CDR2 sequences are MNHEY and SVGEGT. CDR3 size: 17 residues. V was clipped by 2 bases and J by 3 bases, with 17 bases between them. In DNA, the CDR3 is TGTGCCAGCAGTTACGGCGCCCAGCGCGCCTTCAAAAACATTCAGTACTTC. This sequence encodes CASSYGAQRAFKNIQYF.

The rearrangement joins TRBV9 to TRBJ2-2; tentatively, D is TRBD2 (7 bases). Deletions cut 3 bases from V and 1 base from J, with 10 bases between. Per the germline V gene, CDR1 is SGDLS and CDR2 is YYNGEE. The CDR3 length is 15 residues. The CDR3 loop reads CASSAGGWNTGELFF. The CDR3 bases are TGTGCCAGCAGCGCGGGGGGCTGGAACACCGGGGAGCTGTTTTTT.

Concerning this clone: Other DNA sequences in this sample translate to the same CDR3. V usage is TRBV18 and J usage is TRBJ1-2, with D maybe TRBD1 (5 bases). CDR1 KGHSH and CDR2 LQKENI come from the germline V gene. V dropped 3 bases and J dropped 2 bases, with 7 bases sitting between them. The CDR3 is 13 residues long. The CDR3 loop is CASSPRGNYGYTF. The DNA for the CDR3 is TGTGCCAGCTCACCGCGGGGCAACTATGGCTACACCTTC.

The genes are TRBV5-1 and TRBJ1-4; 7 nucleotides line up with TRBD1. V lost 3 bases to trimming and J lost 5 bases; unmatched junction nucleotides: 10. Germline assignment: CDR1 SGHRS and CDR2 YFSETQ. The CDR3 runs to 16 residues. The CDR3 bases are TGCGCCAGCAGCTGGGGGACAGCTACTCTAAATGAAAAACTGTTTTTT. This gives the protein CASSWGTATLNEKLFF.

V is TRBV27 and J is TRBJ2-3; 9 bases map to TRBD1. Germline CDR1 MNHEY, CDR2 SMNVEV (reference sequence). V was pared by 4 bases and J by 2 bases, with 1 base of the junction left unmatched. The CDR3 consists of 14 residues. The CDR3 loop reads CASSWDRVTDTQYF. CDR3 DNA sequence: TGTGCCAGCAGTTGGGACAGGGTCACAGATACGCAGTATTTT.

In the case of this clone: The same CDR3 can be traced to other DNA sequences in this sample. This sequence joins TRBV5-1 and TRBJ1-1; no definite D call. Trimming shortened V by 0 bases and J by 1 base, and 7 bases separated the two germline ends. The CDR3 runs to 14 residues. From germline, CDR1 is SGHRS and CDR2 YFSETQ. CDR3 bases: TGCGCCAGCAGCTTGGCGCGGGGGAACACTGAAGCTTTCTTT. It translates to CASSLARGNTEAFF.

The chain uses TRBV4-1 and TRBJ1-2; D is ambiguous. Germline CDR1 is MGHRA and CDR2 is YSYEKL. The germline V and J ends were trimmed by 0 bases and 8 bases, with 10 bases remaining between them. CDR3 length: 13 residues. CDR3 loop: CASSQEQRLGYTF. The DNA for the CDR3 is TGCGCCAGCAGCCAAGAGCAGCGATTGGGCTACACCTTC.

This clone was recorded only once. The CDR3 sequence: CASSLTGGGYGYTF. The DNA for the CDR3 is TGTGCCAGCAGCCTGACAGGGGGCGGCTATGGCTACACCTTC. The chain couples TRBV11-2 to TRBJ1-2; 10 bases agree with TRBD1. Germline V gene data show CDR1 as SGHAT and CDR2 as FQNNGV. The CDR3 extends over 14 amino acids. V gave up 5 bases and J gave up 4 bases; unmatched junction bases: 4.

The rearrangement links TRBV5-4 to TRBJ1-3, with 7 bases identical to TRBD1. The CDR3 is 18 residues long. Germline CDR1 SGHNT, CDR2 YYREEE (reference sequence). The V segment lost 6 bases and the J segment 0 bases; nucleotides outside the gene matches: 15. This CDR3 reads CASTRDSHPGLSGNTIYF. In nucleotides, the CDR3 is TGTGCCAGCACTAGGGACAGCCATCCAGGCCTCTCTGGAAACACCATATATTTT. The variable domain in full, completed from reference TRBV5-4 and TRBJ1-3, reads ETGVTQSPTHLIKTRGQQVTLRCSSQSGHNTVSWYQQALGQGPQFIFQYYREEENGRGNFPPRFSGLQFPNYSSELNVNALELDDSALYLCASTRDSHPGLSGNTIYFGEGSWLTVV.

This clone has only one observation. This chain connects TRBV19 to TRBJ1-1; D call uncertain. Germline loops: CDR1 LNHDA, CDR2 SQIVND (reference sequence). The V gene lost 0 bases and the J gene lost 6 bases, with 14 bases spanning the gap. The CDR3 runs 15 residues. This CDR3 is CASSIDLAPTSEAFF. The CDR3 DNA sequence: TGTGCCAGTAGTATAGATCTTGCCCCTACGTCTGAAGCTTTCTTT.

The chain has TRBV2 and TRBJ2-5; D perhaps matches TRBD2 (5 bases). The CDR3 runs to 14 residues. V lost 11 bases and J lost 4, with 20 bases in between. CDR1 is SNHLY and CDR2 is FYNNEI in the germline V gene. CDR3 nucleotide sequence: TGTGCCTCATCCGGGGTCGGACCCGGAGAGACCCAGTACTTC. Protein sequence: CASSGVGPGETQYF. Full variable domain (remainder filled in from reference TRBV2 and TRBJ2-5): EPEVTQTPSHQVTQMGQEVILRCVPISNHLYFYWYRQILGQKVEFLVSFYNNEISEKSEIFDDQFSVERPDGSNFTLKIRSTKLEDSAMYFCASSGVGPGETQYFGPGTRLLVL.

V is TRBV5-5 and J is TRBJ2-1; 12 nucleotides agree with TRBD2. Germline V gives CDR1 SGHKS, CDR2 YYEKEE (reference sequence). This CDR3 contains 15 residues. After removal of 1 base from V and 7 bases from J, the junction contained 3 bases not matched to a gene. Written as DNA, the CDR3 is TGTGCCAGCAGCTTGCTGACTAGCGGGGGTAATGAGCAGTTCTTC. Its protein product is CASSLLTSGGNEQFF. Based on the CDR3 plus reference TRBV5-5 and TRBJ2-1, the full variable domain is DAGVTQSPTHLIKTRGQQVTLRCSPISGHKSVSWYQQVLGQGPQFIFQYYEKEERGRGNFPDRFSARQFPNYSSELNVNALLLGDSALYLCASSLLTSGGNEQFFGPGTRLTVL.

This clone was seen just once. The chain links TRBV11-2 to TRBJ2-5; 10 bases fit TRBD1. Trimming removed 5 bases from V and 1 base from J; junction bases left unmatched: 10. Looked up from germline, CDR1 is SGHAT and CDR2 is FQNNGV. CDR3 size: 17 residues. The CDR3 spells CASSRVLTGGGQETQYF. The DNA of the CDR3 is TGTGCCAGCAGCCGAGTCCTGACAGGGGGCGGCCAAGAGACCCAGTACTTC.

The V and J genes are TRBV7-2 and TRBJ2-3; tentative D call: TRBD2 (5 bases). Germline V gene data show CDR1 as SGHTA and CDR2 as FQGNSA. The CDR3 totals 15 residues. Trimming cost V 5 bases and J 0 bases, with 12 bases left between them. The CDR3 sequence: CASSPERTSTDTQYF. The DNA for the CDR3 is TGTGCCAGCAGCCCGGAGCGGACTAGCACAGATACGCAGTATTTT.

The chain combines TRBV19 with TRBJ1-5; the D gene is possibly TRBD1 (5 bases). CDR1 and CDR2 (germline): LNHDA, SQIVND (reference sequence). The CDR3 totals 13 residues. Trimming left V 4 bases short and J 5 bases short, with 9 bases between. This CDR3 reads CASSRGGHQPQHF. As DNA, the CDR3 is TGTGCCAGTAGTAGGGGCGGCCATCAGCCCCAGCATTTT.

This clone has only a few counts. V is TRBV7-8 and J is TRBJ2-1; 7 bases agree with TRBD1. This CDR3 has 17 amino acids. J lost 0 bases, V lost 0 bases, and 5 bases had no gene match. The germline V gene encodes CDR1 SGHVS and CDR2 FQNEAQ. The CDR3, as DNA: TGTGCCAGCAGCTTAGCAAGGACAGGTAGCTCCTACAATGAGCAGTTCTTC. It yields the protein CASSLARTGSSYNEQFF.

This clone was seen just once. This rearrangement joins TRBV19 to TRBJ1-5; no firm D call. The V and J ends lost 4 bases and 4 bases respectively, with 5 bases between them. Germline values: CDR1 LNHDA, CDR2 SQIVND (reference sequence). The CDR3 loop spans 12 amino acids. This CDR3 is CASSTRNQPQHF. In DNA form, the CDR3 reads TGTGCCAGTAGTACCAGGAATCAGCCCCAGCATTTT.

Of note for this clone: The same CDR3 arises from other DNA sequences in this sample as well. The chain uses TRBV5-1 and TRBJ2-7; 11 positions agree with TRBD1. The germline V gene has CDR1 SGHRS and CDR2 YFSETQ. The CDR3 runs 15 residues. V shed 0 bases, J shed 7 bases, and the junction held 6 bases outside the gene matches. The CDR3 DNA reads TGCGCCAGCAGCTTGGCCGGACAGGGGGCGAATGAGCAGTACTTC. Its translation: CASSLAGQGANEQYF.

The J gene is TRBJ1-3, the V gene TRBV19; no clear D gene. The CDR3 consists of 14 residues. V was pared by 5 bases and J by 8 bases, with 16 bases between. Germline V gene lookup returns CDR1 LNHDA and CDR2 SQIVND (reference sequence). The CDR3 DNA sequence: TGTGCCAGTAGTTCGTACCGCGGTATGGACACCATATATTTT. Translated: CASSSYRGMDTIYF.

The chain combines TRBV18 with TRBJ1-1; a weak D match, TRBD1 (6 bases). V was clipped by 3 bases and J by 5 bases, with 13 bases between them. This CDR3 spans 14 amino acids. Looked up from germline, CDR1 is KGHSH and CDR2 is LQKENI. CDR3 in DNA: TGTGCCAGCTCACCGTCCCCCACAGGGACTGAAGCTTTCTTT. Protein sequence: CASSPSPTGTEAFF.

Only a few counts were recorded for this clone. J is TRBJ2-1 and V is TRBV5-1; 12 bases are shared with TRBD2. Germline V gene lookup returns CDR1 SGHRS and CDR2 YFSETQ. The V segment lost 4 bases and the J segment 7 bases; nucleotides outside the gene matches: 3. The CDR3 loop spans 14 amino acids. CDR3 region: CASSAGTSGNEQFF. The CDR3 DNA reads TGCGCCAGCAGCGCCGGGACTAGCGGGAATGAGCAGTTCTTC.

The chain carries TRBV21-1 and TRBJ1-2; the table's D call TRBD1 went unverified against the DNA. TRBV21-1 is labeled a pseudogene. The CDR3 totals 13 residues. The CDR3 protein is CASSKERGQRYTF. The CDR3 DNA is TGTGCCAGCAGCAAAGAAAGGGGGCAGCGCTACACCTTC.

The chain uses TRBV10-3 and TRBJ1-6; TRBD1 matches 7 bases. CDR1 and CDR2 (germline): ENHRY, SYGVKD. V was clipped by 6 bases and J by 5 bases; unmatched bases: 4. There are 14 residues in the CDR3. The CDR3 spells CAIRGDRDNSPLHF. The CDR3 DNA reads as TGTGCCATCAGGGGGGACAGAGATAATTCACCCCTCCACTTT.

The J gene is TRBJ2-2, the V gene TRBV7-2; TRBD2 agrees at 10 bases. Trimming removed 5 bases from V and 7 bases from J; junction bases left unmatched: 10. Germline CDR1 and CDR2: SGHTA and FQGNSA. This CDR3 has 16 amino acids. CDR3 region: CASSLSSSGGVGELFF. The CDR3 region has the DNA TGTGCCAGCAGCCTGAGTTCTAGCGGGGGCGTCGGGGAGCTGTTTTTT.

V usage is TRBV4-2 and J usage is TRBJ1-2; no reliable D call. The CDR3 is 15 residues long. V lost 0 bases, J lost 3 bases, and 11 bases lay in between. Looked up from germline, CDR1 is LGHNA and CDR2 is YNFKEQ. CDR3 nucleotides: TGTGCCAGCAGCCAAGATTACGGGGATTACTATGGCTACACCTTC. Translated, it gives CASSQDYGDYYGYTF.

On this clone itself: The same CDR3 is also encoded by other DNA sequences in this sample. The chain has TRBV5-1 and TRBJ1-2, with TRBD1 matching 8 bases. The germline CDR1 and CDR2 sequences are SGHRS and YFSETQ. The CDR3 contains 12 residues. Trimming took 4 bases from V and 6 from J; bases not matched to a gene: 2. DNA for the CDR3: TGCGCCAGCAGCCTGGACAGGGATGGCTACACCTTC. As protein: CASSLDRDGYTF.

V gene TRBV12-3 or TRBV12-4 combines with J gene TRBJ1-2; a possible D gene is TRBD1 (6 bases). This CDR3 has 13 amino acids. V dropped 5 bases and J dropped 4 bases, with 11 bases sitting between them. The CDR3 sequence: CASSTGTGYGYTF. DNA of the CDR3: TGTGCCAGCAGTACAGGGACCGGCTATGGCTACACCTTC.

The chain recombines TRBV21-1 with TRBJ1-1. TRBV21-1 is tagged as a pseudogene. CDR3 size: 15 residues. In DNA, the CDR3 is TGTGCCAGCAGCAACGGGGGGAGAGGGGACACTGAAGCTTTCTTT. Translation gives CASSNGGRGDTEAFF.